The entry below describes one T cell receptor beta chain. The target of this receptor is not known. No much larger clone is present one base from it, and per-base qualities are unavailable. This sample was taken from a study of tumor-infiltrating lymphocytes in primary liver carcinoma (dated by TCRdb to 2017 to 2019). Background for the entire study: Of the five patients, three men and two women aged 30 to 69 years, four had hepatocellular carcinoma and one had combined HCC and intrahepatic cholangiocarcinoma. Technical replicate repertoires showed high reproducibility, with mean shared-clone rates about 0.86 and correlation coefficients above 0.95. TCRbeta repertoire sequencing covered about 35 specimens from 5 patients: 25 or so tumor regions, 5 adjacent noncancerous liver tissues and 5 peripheral blood samples. Each sample produced roughly 3.65 to 7.5 million productive TCRbeta reads, and read depth showed no significant difference between tissue types. The roughly 27 tumor region samples were profiled with Agilent mRNA microarrays so that TCRbeta repertoire diversity could be related to the local molecular phenotype. The five patients had tumors of stage T1-T3 N0M0, with maximum diameters ranging from 4.2 to 10 cm. Across five regions of each liver tumor, along with adjacent normal tissue and blood, the study brought together TCRbeta repertoire sequencing, expression microarrays and whole-exome sequencing.

Points the paper makes about the study in general: Bulk unsorted samples precluded comparing CD4+ and CD8+ T cell repertoires. Because only the TCR beta chain was sequenced and unpaired alpha chains were not captured, true repertoire diversity is likely underestimated. With just a handful of patients in the study, the authors point out that the findings should be validated in a larger study. Only about 7-24% of top clones were found in all five regions of a tumor, suggesting spatial heterogeneity of tumor-infiltrating T cells. Compared with blood, tumors had a significantly larger share of the repertoire taken up by the top 250 clones (p = 0.039). Repertoire overlap was higher between tumor regions (mean roughly 35%) than tumor-adjacent (approximately 17%) or tumor-blood (approximately 14%) pairs, consistent with antigen-driven expansion.

Total RNA and DNA were co-extracted without cell sorting from approximately 22-30 mg of bulk tissue using the AllPrep DNA/RNA mini kit. Surgical resection was performed in China between 2015 and March 2016 on a few patients with histopathologically diagnosed primary liver carcinoma. Patients had chronic HBV infection and were treatment-naive at sampling. Five spatially separated regions were sampled from each tumor: the superior, inferior, left-lateral and right-lateral poles, plus the tumor centre. More than 80% viable tumor cells were found by histology in every tumor sample. Pieces of fresh tumor and adjacent tissue were cut in half, with one half kept in RNAlater at -80 degrees C and the other half sent for histology. A constant-region primer and ProtoScript II reverse transcriptase were used to reverse-transcribe TCRbeta-specific cDNA from about 500 ng total RNA. TCRbeta libraries were built with three nested multiplex PCR rounds, a slightly modified ARM-PCR procedure. Each of the first two PCR rounds ran for about 11 cycles using multiplex TRBV1-TRBV30 forward primers together with a Cbeta reverse primer. Sample barcodes and Illumina adapters were attached in a final 25-cycle PCR using Deep VentR polymerase. Amplicons of 200-500 bp were gel-purified with a QIAquick gel extraction kit before sequencing. An Illumina HiSeq 2500 was used to sequence the TCRbeta amplicons with 250-bp paired-end reads. The authors' pipeline ran thus. Trimmomatic v0.33 was used to quality-trim the reads, and FLASH v1.2.11 was used to merge paired reads so that full CDR3 sequences could be recovered. MiGEC v1.2.1b assigned V, D and J germline segments to the rearranged TCRbeta sequences. Clonotype statistics and Shannon-Wiener diversity indices were computed with VDJtools v1.0.0. To reduce sampling bias, subsequent analyses other than the diversity analysis used only the 250 most abundant clonotypes in each sample. TCRdb handled the public reads itself, with Q25 trimming in fastp and clone calling in MiXCR, and kept productive beta chains. Each CDR3 protein gets just one entry, which takes the most common genes and DNA from the rows behind it. In this record, the V and J calls reflect TCRdb's handling and not the investigators' own analysis. The sample profile shows about 190,000 distinct CDR3 sequences; around four fifths of them were found once. 15% to 20% of the sample belongs to the ten largest clones.

Taken from cysteine to phenylalanine, the CDR3 has 15 residues. This entry keeps only the CDR3 DNA: 45 bases, framed from base 1. V is cut back by 3 bases and J by 8 bases, with 9 bases in the junction unmatched. The germline V gene (reference sequence) gives CDR1 as SEHNR and CDR2 as FQNEAQ. The clonotype comes from a middle-aged man with primary liver carcinoma and hepatitis B virus infection. The source material was tumor tissue from primary liver carcinoma. The rearranged chain carries TRBV7-9 and TRBJ2-1, with 8 central nucleotides matching TRBD2. The DNA sequence is as follows: TGTGCCAGCAGCTTCGGAGCGGGAGTGGGCGATGAGCAGTTCTTC. This encodes CASSFGAGVGDEQFF.